Below, 27 T cell receptor beta chains from the same sample are listed, as sequenced in a study of blood T cell repertoires in COVID-19. Sequencing was performed with immunoSEQ multiplex PCR; in TCRdb, only in-frame clones are kept and a portion is missing. The sample has 300,000 to 350,000 clones; about 83% are singletons. Specimen: peripheral blood. These receptors came from a man aged 25 to 45 with active or convalescent COVID-19.

This chain uses TRBV28 with TRBJ1-5; 9 bases agree with TRBD1. Losses at the gene ends were 2 bases for V and 11 bases for J; bases not matched to a gene: 10. The CDR3 consists of 15 residues. Per the germline V gene, CDR1 is MDHEN and CDR2 is SYDVKM. The CDR3 region is CASSLIPDRGKAQHF. For the CDR3, the DNA is TGTGCCAGCAGTTTAATCCCGGACAGGGGCAAGGCCCAGCATTTT.

The CDR3 is CASSLATGNTGELFF. The CDR3 coding sequence is TGCGCCAGCAGCTTGGCCACTGGGAACACCGGGGAGCTGTTTTTT. J is TRBJ2-2 and V is TRBV5-1; D not certain. V lost 0 bases, J lost 1 base, and 7 bases lay in between. This CDR3 is 15 amino acids long. CDR1 and CDR2 from the germline V gene are SGHRS and YFSETQ. Using reference TRBV5-1 and TRBJ2-2 for the parts outside the CDR3, the full variable domain is KAGVTQTPRYLIKTRGQQVTLSCSPISGHRSVSWYQQTPGQGLQFLFEYFSETQRNKGNFPGRFSGRQFSNSRSEMNVSTLELGDSALYLCASSLATGNTGELFFGEGSRLTVL.

This clone has more than one count but fewer than ten. The chain employs TRBV7-2 and TRBJ2-7; no definite D call. V shed 5 bases and J shed 1 base, with 21 bases lying between them. The CDR3 runs 17 residues. Per germline, CDR1 SGHTA and CDR2 FQGNSA. CDR3 residues: CASSPGRGLRRSYEQYF. The DNA of the CDR3 is TGTGCCAGCAGCCCCGGCCGCGGCCTTAGAAGGTCCTACGAGCAGTACTTC.

This chain joins TRBV3-1 (or the pseudogene TRBV3-2) and TRBJ1-2; TRBD1 matches 12 bases. CDR1 LGHDT and CDR2 YNNKEL come from the germline V gene (reference sequence). The CDR3 covers 18 residues. J gave up 8 bases and V 0 bases, and 13 bases lay outside the gene matches. The CDR3 DNA sequence: TGTGCCAGCAGCCAAGATCGGGACAGGGGGCGCGAGGGACGCGGCTACACCTTC. Its translation is CASSQDRDRGREGRGYTF.

The CDR3 sequence: CASSSLRGSGNEKLFF. The CDR3 DNA sequence: TGTGCCAGCAGCTCACTTAGGGGGTCAGGGAATGAAAAACTGTTTTTT. The chain couples TRBV11-2 to TRBJ1-4; tentative D call: TRBD1 (6 bases). Trimming removed 4 bases from V and 5 bases from J, with 17 bases in between. Per the germline V gene, CDR1 is SGHAT and CDR2 is FQNNGV. This CDR3 is built from 16 residues.

This chain links TRBV12-3 or TRBV12-4 with TRBJ2-3; a weak D match, TRBD2 (5 bases). This CDR3 is built from 13 residues. Trimming pared 11 bases from V and 0 bases from J, leaving 12 bases between. Here the CDR3 DNA reads TGTGCCGCGACTGAGGGTAGCACAGATACGCAGTATTTT. It codes for CAATEGSTDTQYF.

As DNA, the CDR3 is TGTGCCAGCAGCTTGGAGCAGGGGGATGAAAAACTGTTTTTT. This sequence encodes CASSLEQGDEKLFF. The chain has TRBV5-5 and TRBJ1-4; 7 bases map to TRBD1. Germline CDR1 reads SGHKS; CDR2 reads YYEKEE (reference sequence). The CDR3 has 14 residues. Trimming cost V 0 bases and J 6 bases; bases outside gene matches: 2.

The chain is built from TRBV21-1 and TRBJ2-2; TRBD2 is the table's D call and was not checked against the DNA. TRBV21-1 is deemed a pseudogene. The CDR3 is 18 residues long. CDR3 amino acids: CASSKGLAGLLNTGELFF. CDR3 DNA: TGTGCCAGCAGCAAAGGACTAGCGGGGCTTTTGAACACCGGGGAGCTGTTTTTT.

CDR3 residues: CASSWRGGEQFF. The CDR3 DNA follows: TGTGCCAGCAGTTGGAGGGGGGGTGAGCAGTTCTTC. The V call is TRBV12-3 or TRBV12-4, the J call TRBJ2-1, with D tentatively TRBD2 (7 bases). The CDR3 length is 12 residues. V was pared by 4 bases and J by 9 bases, with 10 bases between.

The chain couples TRBV29-1 to TRBJ2-7; TRBD1 might be the D (7 bases). CDR3 size: 13 residues. V shed 3 bases and J shed 2 bases, with 11 bases lying between them. Germline-derived CDR1 and CDR2 are SQVTM and ANQGSEA. For the CDR3, the DNA is TGCAGCGTTGATAGCGGACAGGCCTACGAGCAGTACTTC. Its translation: CSVDSGQAYEQYF.

The chain uses TRBV10-2 and TRBJ1-2; possible D gene TRBD1, 5 bases. V was clipped by 6 bases and J by 7 bases, with 15 bases between them. The germline V gene has CDR1 WSHSY and CDR2 SAAADI. The CDR3 covers 13 residues. The CDR3 region is CASRDGPGGGYTF. For the CDR3, the DNA is TGCGCCAGCAGAGATGGACCCGGGGGTGGCTACACCTTC.

The J gene is TRBJ2-2, the V gene TRBV7-3; possible D gene TRBD1, 6 bases. The germline gives CDR1 SGHTA, CDR2 FQGTGA. Trimming cost V 5 bases and J 3 bases, with 13 bases left between them. The CDR3 runs to 15 residues. The CDR3 spells CASSPAGADTGELFF. The CDR3 DNA is TGTGCCAGCAGCCCGGCAGGGGCCGACACCGGGGAGCTGTTTTTT.

The chain is built from TRBV2 and TRBJ2-2, with TRBD1 as a possible D gene (6 bases). The length of the CDR3 is 16 residues. Per the germline V gene, CDR1 is SNHLY and CDR2 is FYNNEI. V lost 9 bases and J 0 bases, leaving 17 bases between the germline ends. The CDR3: CASKGTGTSNTGELFF. The CDR3 region has the DNA TGTGCCAGTAAGGGAACAGGGACGTCGAACACCGGGGAGCTGTTTTTT.

The V call is TRBV19, the J call TRBJ1-4; D may be TRBD1 (5 bases). The germline V and J ends were trimmed by 7 bases and 8 bases, with 17 bases remaining between them. Looked up from germline, CDR1 is LNHDA and CDR2 is SQIVND (reference sequence). There are 14 residues in the CDR3. This chain's CDR3 is CASTTRDFREKLFF. The CDR3 DNA reads as TGTGCCAGTACGACCAGGGATTTTAGGGAAAAACTGTTTTTT.

V is TRBV7-9 and J is TRBJ1-2, with D possibly TRBD1 on 6 matching bases. V shed 8 bases and J shed 4 bases, with 20 bases lying between them. The germline CDR1 and CDR2 sequences are SEHNR and FQNEAQ (reference sequence). CDR3 length: 15 amino acids. Written as DNA, the CDR3 is TGTGCCAGCGGGGAGTTGGCAGGGACACTCTATGGCTACACCTTC. Its protein is CASGELAGTLYGYTF.

The chain is built from TRBV9 and TRBJ2-1; 10 nucleotides match TRBD2. Germline CDR1 reads SGDLS; CDR2 reads YYNGEE. The CDR3 is made up of 15 amino acids. V shed 4 bases and J 6 bases; nucleotides not matched to a gene: 7. The CDR3 nucleotides read TGTGCCAGCAGCCTAAGGGCTAGCGGGGGCAATGAGCAGTTCTTC. It encodes CASSLRASGGNEQFF.

The chain is built from TRBV7-6 and TRBJ1-2, with 10 positions matching TRBD1. There are 16 residues in the CDR3. Trimming cost V 1 base and J 2 bases; bases outside gene matches: 4. The germline V gene has CDR1 SGHVS and CDR2 FNYEAQ. The CDR3 region is CASSLEEGQGNYGYTF. CDR3 bases: TGTGCCAGCAGCTTAGAGGAGGGACAGGGGAACTATGGCTACACCTTC. The full variable domain, its missing parts supplied by reference TRBV7-6 and TRBJ1-2, is GAGVSQSPRYKVTKRGQDVALRCDPISGHVSLYWYRQALGQGPEFLTYFNYEAQQDKSGLPNDRFSAERPEGSISTLTIQRTEQRDSAMYRCASSLEEGQGNYGYTFGSGTRLTVV.

There are many counts of this clone. The rearrangement uses TRBV28 and TRBJ1-6, with 7 bases identical to TRBD1. V was clipped by 2 bases and J by 12 bases; unmatched bases: 7. Germline loops: CDR1 MDHEN, CDR2 SYDVKM. CDR3 length: 14 residues. CDR3 in amino acids: CASSLRGGKEPLHF. In DNA form, the CDR3 reads TGTGCCAGCAGTTTAAGAGGGGGCAAAGAACCCCTCCACTTT.

In its sample, this clone was seen a few times. The V call is TRBV10-3, the J call TRBJ2-4; the match to TRBD2 covers 9 bases. Trimming at V came to 8 bases and at J to 4 bases, leaving 0 bases not matched to a gene. The CDR3 consists of 12 residues. Germline CDR1 ENHRY, CDR2 SYGVKD. The CDR3 coding sequence is TGTGCCATCGCGGGGGGGAAAAACATTCAGTACTTC. It is translated as CAIAGGKNIQYF.

The V and J genes are TRBV28 and TRBJ2-3; unclear D gene. CDR1 and CDR2 from the germline V gene are MDHEN and SYDVKM. The CDR3 is 12 residues long. The V end was cut by 2 bases, the J end by 10 bases, with 10 bases between. The CDR3 DNA reads TGTGCCAGCAGTTTAATAAGTTCAGCGCAGTATTTT. This translates into CASSLISSAQYF.

The chain links TRBV29-1 to TRBJ2-7; no clear D gene. Germline lookup yields CDR1 SQVTM and CDR2 ANQGSEA. The V gene lost 2 bases and the J gene lost 3 bases, with 5 bases spanning the gap. The CDR3 covers 11 residues. CDR3 sequence (DNA): TGCAGCGTTGAAAACGGCTACGAGCAGTACTTC. This translates into CSVENGYEQYF.

This rearrangement joins TRBV30 to TRBJ2-5; D call uncertain. Per the germline V gene, CDR1 is GTSNPN and CDR2 is SVGIG (reference sequence). V lost 7 bases and J lost 3, with 15 bases in between. The CDR3 contains 13 residues. The CDR3 region has the DNA TGTGCCTCATCTTCGGTCCCCAAAGAGACCCAGTACTTC. This translates into CASSSVPKETQYF.

This chain uses TRBV7-8 with TRBJ1-1; no clear D. CDR3 length equals 15 residues. The ends were cut back, 1 base at V and 0 bases at J, with 9 bases in the middle. Germline V gives CDR1 SGHVS, CDR2 FQNEAQ. CDR3 amino acids: CASSLVENLNTEAFF. The CDR3 nucleotides are TGTGCCAGCAGCTTAGTGGAGAATCTGAACACTGAAGCTTTCTTT.

The rearrangement links TRBV5-1 to TRBJ2-5; perhaps TRBD2 as D (5 bases). CDR3 length: 13 residues. Germline V lookup: CDR1 SGHRS, CDR2 YFSETQ. Between the trimmed V and J ends, which lost 2 bases and 4 bases, there was a span of 9 bases. The CDR3 nucleotides are TGCGCCAGCAGCTTAACTAGGAGAGAGACCCAGTACTTC. The encoded protein is CASSLTRRETQYF.

This clone was counted once. This chain links TRBV9 with TRBJ2-5; D may be TRBD2 (6 bases). The CDR3 contains 16 residues. Looked up from germline, CDR1 is SGDLS and CDR2 is YYNGEE. V dropped 0 bases and J dropped 4 bases, with 16 bases sitting between them. This CDR3 is CASSVAPRQGGETQYF. The DNA for the CDR3 is TGTGCCAGCAGCGTAGCCCCTCGGCAGGGAGGAGAGACCCAGTACTTC.

This sequence joins TRBV5-6 and TRBJ2-1, with TRBD2 as a possible D gene (5 bases). The V end lost 0 bases, the J end lost 8 bases, and 18 bases lay between the germline ends. The CDR3 has 16 amino acids. Germline CDR1 is SGHDT and CDR2 is YYEEEE. CDR3 sequence (DNA): TGTGCCAGCAGCTTGGTTCGGGGAGTGAAAGGCGATGAGCAGTTCTTC. It codes for CASSLVRGVKGDEQFF.

The chain uses TRBV25-1 and TRBJ1-3, with a possible D match to TRBD1 (6 bases). Germline CDR1 and CDR2: MGHDK and SYGVNS. V lost 4 bases, J lost 8 bases, and 15 bases lay in between. The CDR3 has 14 amino acids. This CDR3 reads CASSGGGNEDTIYF. The CDR3 nucleotides read TGTGCCAGCAGTGGCGGGGGCAATGAGGACACCATATATTTT.